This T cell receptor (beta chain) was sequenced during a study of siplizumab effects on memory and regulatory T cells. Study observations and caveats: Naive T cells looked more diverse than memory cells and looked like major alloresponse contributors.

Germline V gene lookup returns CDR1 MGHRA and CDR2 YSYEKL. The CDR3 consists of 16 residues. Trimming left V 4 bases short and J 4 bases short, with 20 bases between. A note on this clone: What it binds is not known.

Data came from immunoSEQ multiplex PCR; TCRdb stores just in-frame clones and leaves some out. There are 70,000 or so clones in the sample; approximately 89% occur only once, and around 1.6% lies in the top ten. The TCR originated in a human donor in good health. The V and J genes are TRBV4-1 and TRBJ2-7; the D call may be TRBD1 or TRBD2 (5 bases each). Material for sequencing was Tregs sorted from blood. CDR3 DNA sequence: TGCGCCAGCAGCCGAAGTTTTGGGGGTCGGCCATACGAGCAGTACTTC. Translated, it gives CASSRSFGGRPYEQYF.